This T cell receptor beta chain was found in a study of T cells after yellow fever vaccination. Remarks on this clonotype: The antigen is undetermined. With a much larger clone just one base away, this may be a read error.

Per germline, CDR1 SEHNR and CDR2 FQNEAQ (reference sequence). J was trimmed by 5 bases and V by 8 bases; bases with no gene match: 6. The CDR3 loop spans 13 amino acids. Study results and limitations: Repertoires obtained by FACS sorting could include abundant clonotypes that entered as contaminants from the bulk population. Peaking on day 5 versus 15, the secondary response was faster but weaker.

A 5'RACE template-switching step, the method used to make TCR cDNA, added a universal primer site and UMIs. Each CDR3 protein gets one entry after TCRdb re-called the 5' RACE reads with MiXCR. This table holds 68,000 or so distinct CDR3 sequences, approximately 8% found once. The receptor was derived from a man between 25 and 39 years old who received the YFV17D yellow fever vaccine. This chain connects TRBV7-9 to TRBJ2-3; 8 nucleotides align to TRBD1. The specimen was CD8+ T cells sorted from PBMCs, collected 15 days after the yellow fever booster vaccination. CDR3 sequence reads: CASRIDRGDTQYF. CDR3 in DNA: TGTGCCAGCCGCATTGACAGGGGAGATACGCAGTATTTT.